This T cell receptor beta chain derives from a study of T-cell reconstitution after alpha-beta-depleted transplantation in children. This CDR3 spans 11 amino acids. V was shortened by 7 bases and J by 3 bases, with 7 bases between the two germline ends. Per the germline V gene, CDR1 is WSHSY and CDR2 is SAAADI. Unique molecular identifiers were used to barcode this TCRbeta library. TCRdb re-called the PCR reads with MiXCR, one entry per CDR3 protein. The profile shows over 70,000 distinct CDR3 sequences, 12% of them singletons. The sequencing used PBMCs from the stem cell graft donor, collected from the stem cell graft. V is TRBV10-2 and J is TRBJ2-7; tentative D call: TRBD1 (5 bases). The clonotype originates from a human donor who donated a stem cell graft to a child with inherited bone marrow failure. The CDR3, as DNA: TGCGCCAGCACGGACAACTACGAGCAGTACTTC. It encodes CASTDNYEQYF.